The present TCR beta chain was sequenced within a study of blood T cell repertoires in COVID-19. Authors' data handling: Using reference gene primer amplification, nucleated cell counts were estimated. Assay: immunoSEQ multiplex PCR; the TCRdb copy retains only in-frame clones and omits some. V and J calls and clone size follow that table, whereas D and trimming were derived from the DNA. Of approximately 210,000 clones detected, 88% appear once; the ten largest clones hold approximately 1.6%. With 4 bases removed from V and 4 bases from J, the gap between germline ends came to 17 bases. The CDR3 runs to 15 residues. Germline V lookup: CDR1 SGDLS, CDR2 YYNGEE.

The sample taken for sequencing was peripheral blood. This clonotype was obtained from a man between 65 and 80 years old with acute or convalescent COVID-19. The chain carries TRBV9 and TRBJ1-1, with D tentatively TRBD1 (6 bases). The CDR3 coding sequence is TGTGCCAGCAGCACTTCGGGAGGGGGATTCACTGAAGCTTTCTTT. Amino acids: CASSTSGGGFTEAFF. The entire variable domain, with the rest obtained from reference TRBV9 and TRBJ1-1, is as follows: DSGVTQTPKHLITATGQRVTLRCSPRSGDLSVYWYQQSLDQGLQFLIQYYNGEERAKGNILERFSAQQFPDLHSELNLSSLELGDSALYFCASSTSGGGFTEAFFGQGTRLTVV.